This note documents a single T cell receptor beta chain sequence. As originally analysed: Counts of nucleated cells, estimated from reference gene primer amplification, were obtained. TCRdb keeps only in-frame clones here, not all; method: immunoSEQ multiplex PCR. V and J calls and clone size follow that table, whereas D and trimming were derived from the DNA. The sample holds about 190,000 clones, approximately 91% seen once. These data originate in a study of blood T cell repertoires in COVID-19. Background on the study: Whether acute or convalescent, the COVID-19 samples came from the United States, Italy and Spain. PBMCs, B-cell-depleted T cells, or T cells were the source of the cDNA or gDNA that made up the material.

Germline V CDR1 and CDR2: MNHNS, SASEGT. Trimming took 3 bases from V and 1 from J, leaving 10 bases between them. The CDR3 is 14 amino acids. This clonotype was sampled from a man aged 40-50 years with acute or convalescent COVID-19. The chain employs TRBV6-1 and TRBJ2-7; possibly TRBD2 for D (6 bases). Source material: peripheral blood. For the CDR3, the DNA is TGTGCCAGCAGTGAGATGGGGACTTCCTACGAGCAGTACTTC. Its protein product is CASSEMGTSYEQYF.